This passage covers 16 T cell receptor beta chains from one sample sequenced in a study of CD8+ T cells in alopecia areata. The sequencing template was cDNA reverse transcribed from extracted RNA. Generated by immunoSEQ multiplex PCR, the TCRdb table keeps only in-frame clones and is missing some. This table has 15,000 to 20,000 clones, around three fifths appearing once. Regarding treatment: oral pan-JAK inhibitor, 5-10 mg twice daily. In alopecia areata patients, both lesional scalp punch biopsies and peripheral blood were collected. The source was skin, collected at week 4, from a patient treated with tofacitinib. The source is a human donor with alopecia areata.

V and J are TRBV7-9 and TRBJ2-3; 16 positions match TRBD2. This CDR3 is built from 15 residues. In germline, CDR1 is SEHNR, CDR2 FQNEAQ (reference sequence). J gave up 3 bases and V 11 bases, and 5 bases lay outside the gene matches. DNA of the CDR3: TGTGCCCTCGGGACTAGCGGGGGGGCAACAGATACGCAGTATTTT. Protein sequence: CALGTSGGATDTQYF.

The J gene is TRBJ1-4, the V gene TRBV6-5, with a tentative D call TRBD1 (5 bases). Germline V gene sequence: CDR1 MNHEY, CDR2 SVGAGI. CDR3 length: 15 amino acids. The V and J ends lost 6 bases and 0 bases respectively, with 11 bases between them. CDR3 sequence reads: CASSTGGATNEKLFF. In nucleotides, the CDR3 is TGTGCCAGCAGCACCGGAGGGGCAACTAATGAAAAACTGTTTTTT.

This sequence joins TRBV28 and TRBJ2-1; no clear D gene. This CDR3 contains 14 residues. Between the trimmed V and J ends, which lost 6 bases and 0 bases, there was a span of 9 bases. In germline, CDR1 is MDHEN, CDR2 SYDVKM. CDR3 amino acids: CASRRVLSYNEQFF. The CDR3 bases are TGTGCCAGCAGACGGGTCCTCTCCTACAATGAGCAGTTCTTC.

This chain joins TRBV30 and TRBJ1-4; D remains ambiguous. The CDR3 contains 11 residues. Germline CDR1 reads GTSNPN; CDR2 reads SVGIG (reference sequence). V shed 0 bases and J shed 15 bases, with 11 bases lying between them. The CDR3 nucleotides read TGTGCCTGGAGTGTAGAGCTTCAGGTGTTTTTT. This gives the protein CAWSVELQVFF.

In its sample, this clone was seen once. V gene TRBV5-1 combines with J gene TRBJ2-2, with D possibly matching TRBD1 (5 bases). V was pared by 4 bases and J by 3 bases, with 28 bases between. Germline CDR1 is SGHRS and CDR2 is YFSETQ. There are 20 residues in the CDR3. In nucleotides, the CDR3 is TGCGCCAGCAGCCTCCCGGTAGGAGCGACAGACCCCTGGGACACCGGGGAGCTGTTTTTT. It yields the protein CASSLPVGATDPWDTGELFF.

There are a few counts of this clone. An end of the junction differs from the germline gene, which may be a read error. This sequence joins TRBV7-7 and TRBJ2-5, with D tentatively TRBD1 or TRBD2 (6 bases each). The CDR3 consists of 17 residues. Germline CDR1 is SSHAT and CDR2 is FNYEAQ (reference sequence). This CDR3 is CASSLAALRGAGETQYF. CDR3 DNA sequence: TGTGCTAGCAGCTTAGCTGCCCTTAGGGGGGCCGGGGAGACCCAGTACTTC.

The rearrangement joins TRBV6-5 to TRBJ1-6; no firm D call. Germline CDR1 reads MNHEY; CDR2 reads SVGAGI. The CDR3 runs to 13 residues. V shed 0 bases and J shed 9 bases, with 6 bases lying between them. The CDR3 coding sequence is TGTGCCAGCAGTTACTCTCGGGGTTCACCCCTCCACTTT. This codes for CASSYSRGSPLHF.

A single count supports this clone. The CDR3 DNA follows: TGCGCCAGCAGCCAAGATCTCCTGGGACAGGGATCGGGAGGCTACACCTTC. Translating it yields CASSQDLLGQGSGGYTF. This chain links TRBV4-3 with TRBJ1-2, with 9 bases that match TRBD1. Germline V gene sequence: CDR1 LGHNA, CDR2 YSLEER. V lost 0 bases and J lost 8; bases outside the gene matches: 13. This CDR3 has 17 amino acids.

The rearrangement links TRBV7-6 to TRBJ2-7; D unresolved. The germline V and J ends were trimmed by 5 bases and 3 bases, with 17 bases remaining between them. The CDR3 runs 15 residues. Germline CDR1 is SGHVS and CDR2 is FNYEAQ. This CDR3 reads CASSPTGSSYYEQYF. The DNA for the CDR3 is TGTGCCAGCAGCCCCACCGGGTCGTCATACTACGAGCAGTACTTC.

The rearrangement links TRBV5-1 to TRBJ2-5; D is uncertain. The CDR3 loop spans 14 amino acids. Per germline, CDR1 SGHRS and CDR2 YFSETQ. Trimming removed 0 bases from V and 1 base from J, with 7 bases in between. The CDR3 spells CASSLGTFQETQYF. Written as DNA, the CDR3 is TGCGCCAGCAGCTTGGGGACCTTCCAAGAGACCCAGTACTTC.

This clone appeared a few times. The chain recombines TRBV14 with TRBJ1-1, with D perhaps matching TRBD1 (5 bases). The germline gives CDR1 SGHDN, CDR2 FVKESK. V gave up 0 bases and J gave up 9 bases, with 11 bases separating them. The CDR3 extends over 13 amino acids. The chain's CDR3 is CASSQEIQGKAFF. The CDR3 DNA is TGTGCCAGCAGCCAAGAAATCCAGGGAAAAGCTTTCTTT.

The CDR3 region is CASSRRQGQETQYF. The CDR3 DNA is TGCGCCAGCAGCCGTCGACAGGGGCAAGAGACCCAGTACTTC. The genes are TRBV5-1 and TRBJ2-5, with 8 bases fitting TRBD1. This CDR3 has 14 amino acids. Per germline, CDR1 SGHRS and CDR2 YFSETQ. With 4 bases clipped from V and 2 bases from J, the junction kept 4 bases outside the gene matches.

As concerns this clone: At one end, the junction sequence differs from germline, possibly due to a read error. This chain's CDR3 is CASSLLPSLGAVSCEQYF. CDR3 sequence (DNA): TGTGCCAGCAGCTTATTGCCCTCCCTGGGAGCGGTCTCCTGCGAGCAGTACTTC. The chain has TRBV7-9 and TRBJ2-7, with D perhaps matching TRBD2 (5 bases). The CDR3 totals 18 residues. Germline V CDR1 and CDR2: SEHNR, FQNEAQ (reference sequence).

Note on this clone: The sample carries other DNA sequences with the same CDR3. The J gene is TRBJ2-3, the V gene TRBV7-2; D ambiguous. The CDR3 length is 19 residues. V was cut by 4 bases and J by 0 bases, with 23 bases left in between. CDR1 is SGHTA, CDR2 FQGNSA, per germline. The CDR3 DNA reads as TGTGCCAGCAGCTCAAACCGAGAGCGCAAACTCTCTAGCACAGATACGCAGTATTTT. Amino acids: CASSSNRERKLSSTDTQYF.

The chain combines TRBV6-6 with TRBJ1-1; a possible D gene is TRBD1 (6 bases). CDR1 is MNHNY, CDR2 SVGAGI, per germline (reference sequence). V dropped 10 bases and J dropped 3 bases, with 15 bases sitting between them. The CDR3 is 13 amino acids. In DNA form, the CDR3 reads TGTGCCACAGGCAGGGGTACGGACACTGAAGCTTTCTTT. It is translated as CATGRGTDTEAFF.

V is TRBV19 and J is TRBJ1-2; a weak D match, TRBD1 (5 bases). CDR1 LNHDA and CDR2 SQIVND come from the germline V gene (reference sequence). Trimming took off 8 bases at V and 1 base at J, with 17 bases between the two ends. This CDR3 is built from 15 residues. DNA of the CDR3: TGTGCCAGTCTCATAGAACACAGGATTAACTATGGCTACACCTTC. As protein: CASLIEHRINYGYTF.